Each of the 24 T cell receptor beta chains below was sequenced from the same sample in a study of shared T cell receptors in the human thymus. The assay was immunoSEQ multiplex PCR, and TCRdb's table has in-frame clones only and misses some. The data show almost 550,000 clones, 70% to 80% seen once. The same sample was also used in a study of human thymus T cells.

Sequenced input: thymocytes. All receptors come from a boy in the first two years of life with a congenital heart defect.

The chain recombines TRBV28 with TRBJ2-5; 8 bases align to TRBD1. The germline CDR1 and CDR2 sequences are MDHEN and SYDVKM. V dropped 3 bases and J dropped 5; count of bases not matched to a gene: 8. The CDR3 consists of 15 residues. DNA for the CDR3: TGTGCCAGCAGTTTGTCGTTGGACAGGGAGGAGACCCAGTACTTC. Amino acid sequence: CASSLSLDREETQYF.

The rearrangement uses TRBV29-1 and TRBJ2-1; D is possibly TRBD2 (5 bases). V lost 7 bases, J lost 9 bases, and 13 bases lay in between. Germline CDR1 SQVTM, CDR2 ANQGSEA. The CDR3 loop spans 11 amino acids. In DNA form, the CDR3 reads TGCAGCGATACGGGATTAGGTGAGCAGTTCTTC. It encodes CSDTGLGEQFF.

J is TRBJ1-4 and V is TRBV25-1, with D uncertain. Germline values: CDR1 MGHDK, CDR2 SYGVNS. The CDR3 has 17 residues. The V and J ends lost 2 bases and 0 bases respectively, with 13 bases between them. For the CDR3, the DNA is TGTGCCAGCAGTGAAACGGCCAGGTTTGCAACTAATGAAAAACTGTTTTTT. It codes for CASSETARFATNEKLFF.

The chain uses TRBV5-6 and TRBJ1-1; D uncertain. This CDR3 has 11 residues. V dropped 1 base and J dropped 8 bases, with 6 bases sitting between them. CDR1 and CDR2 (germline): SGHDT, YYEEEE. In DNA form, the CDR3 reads TGTGCCAGCAGCTTGTTACAAGAAGCTTTCTTT. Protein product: CASSLLQEAFF.

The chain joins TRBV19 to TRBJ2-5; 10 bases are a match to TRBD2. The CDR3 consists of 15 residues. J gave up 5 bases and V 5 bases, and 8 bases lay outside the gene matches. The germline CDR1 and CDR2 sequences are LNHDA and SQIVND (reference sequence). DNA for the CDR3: TGTGCCAGTAGTCGGCTAGCGGGAGTTCAGGAGACCCAGTACTTC. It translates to CASSRLAGVQETQYF. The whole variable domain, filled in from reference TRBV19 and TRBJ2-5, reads DGGITQSPKYLFRKEGQNVTLSCEQNLNHDAMYWYRQDPGQGLRLIYYSQIVNDFQKGDIAEGYSVSREKKESFPLTVTSAQKNPTAFYLCASSRLAGVQETQYFGPGTRLLVL.

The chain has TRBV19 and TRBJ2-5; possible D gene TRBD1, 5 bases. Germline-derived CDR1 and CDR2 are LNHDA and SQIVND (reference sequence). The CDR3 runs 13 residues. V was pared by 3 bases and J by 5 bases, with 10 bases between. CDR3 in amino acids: CASSIPRVETQYF. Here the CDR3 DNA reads TGTGCCAGTAGTATTCCCAGGGTCGAGACCCAGTACTTC. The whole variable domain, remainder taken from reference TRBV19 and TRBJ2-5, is DGGITQSPKYLFRKEGQNVTLSCEQNLNHDAMYWYRQDPGQGLRLIYYSQIVNDFQKGDIAEGYSVSREKKESFPLTVTSAQKNPTAFYLCASSIPRVETQYFGPGTRLLVL.

CDR3 in amino acids: CASSQDWGLAPPYEQYF. The CDR3 DNA is TGTGCCAGCAGCCAAGACTGGGGACTAGCTCCCCCCTACGAGCAGTACTTC. The chain uses TRBV14 and TRBJ2-7; 9 positions match TRBD2. Germline trimming cut 0 bases from V and 2 bases from J; bases unmatched to any gene: 8. This CDR3 comprises 17 residues. Germline V lookup: CDR1 SGHDN, CDR2 FVKESK. The full variable domain, completed using reference TRBV14 and TRBJ2-7, is EAGVTQFPSHSVIEKGQTVTLRCDPISGHDNLYWYRRVMGKEIKFLLHFVKESKQDESGMPNNRFLAERTGGTYSTLKVQPAELEDSGVYFCASSQDWGLAPPYEQYFGPGTRLTVT.

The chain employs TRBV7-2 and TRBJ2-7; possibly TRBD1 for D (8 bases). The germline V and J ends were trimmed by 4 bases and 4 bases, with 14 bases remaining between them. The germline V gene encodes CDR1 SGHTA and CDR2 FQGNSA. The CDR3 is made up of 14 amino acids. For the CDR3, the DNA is TGTGCCAGCAGCTCACAGGGGGGGGAATACGAGCAGTACTTC. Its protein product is CASSSQGGEYEQYF.

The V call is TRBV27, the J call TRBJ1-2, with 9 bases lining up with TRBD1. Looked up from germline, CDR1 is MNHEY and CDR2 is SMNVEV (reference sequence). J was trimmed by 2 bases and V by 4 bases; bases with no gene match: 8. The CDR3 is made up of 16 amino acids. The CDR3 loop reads CASSYFPDRGNYGYTF. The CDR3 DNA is TGTGCCAGCAGTTACTTCCCGGACAGGGGAAACTATGGCTACACCTTC.

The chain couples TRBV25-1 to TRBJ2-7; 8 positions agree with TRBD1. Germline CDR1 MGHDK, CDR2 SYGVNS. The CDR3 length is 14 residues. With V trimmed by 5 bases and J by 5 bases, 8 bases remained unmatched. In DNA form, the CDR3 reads TGTGCCAGCAGTCAAGGACAGGGAGTCGACGAGCAGTACTTC. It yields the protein CASSQGQGVDEQYF.

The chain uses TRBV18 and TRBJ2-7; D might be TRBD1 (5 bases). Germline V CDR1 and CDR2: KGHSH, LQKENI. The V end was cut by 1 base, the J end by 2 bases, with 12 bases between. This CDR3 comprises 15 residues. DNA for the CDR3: TGTGCCAGCTCACCACTCGCTAGGGGTACCTACGAGCAGTACTTC. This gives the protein CASSPLARGTYEQYF.

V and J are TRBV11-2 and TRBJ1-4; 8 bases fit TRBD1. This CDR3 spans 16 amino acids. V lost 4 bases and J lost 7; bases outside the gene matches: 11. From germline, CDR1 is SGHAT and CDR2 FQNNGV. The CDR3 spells CASSSTGQGAPEKLFF. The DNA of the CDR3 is TGTGCCAGCAGCTCAACGGGCCAGGGGGCGCCTGAAAAACTGTTTTTT.

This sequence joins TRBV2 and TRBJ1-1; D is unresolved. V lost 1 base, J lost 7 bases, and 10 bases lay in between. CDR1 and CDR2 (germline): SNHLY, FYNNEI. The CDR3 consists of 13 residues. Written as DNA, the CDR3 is TGTGCCAGCAGTGAAGGAGGGATTGATGAAGCTTTCTTT. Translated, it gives CASSEGGIDEAFF.

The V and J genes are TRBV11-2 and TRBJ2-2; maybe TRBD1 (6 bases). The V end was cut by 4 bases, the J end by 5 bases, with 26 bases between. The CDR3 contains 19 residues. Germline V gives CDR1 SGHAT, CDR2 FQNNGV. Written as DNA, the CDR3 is TGTGCCAGCAGCTCCCCCTCTGACAGGAGACTATCGTGGACCGGGGAGCTGTTTTTT. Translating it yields CASSSPSDRRLSWTGELFF.

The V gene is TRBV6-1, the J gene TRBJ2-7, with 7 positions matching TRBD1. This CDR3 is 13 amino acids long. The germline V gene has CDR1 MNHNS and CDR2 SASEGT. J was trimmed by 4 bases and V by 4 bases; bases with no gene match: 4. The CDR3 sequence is CASSVTGKYEQYF. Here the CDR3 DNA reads TGTGCCAGCAGTGTGACAGGGAAATACGAGCAGTACTTC.

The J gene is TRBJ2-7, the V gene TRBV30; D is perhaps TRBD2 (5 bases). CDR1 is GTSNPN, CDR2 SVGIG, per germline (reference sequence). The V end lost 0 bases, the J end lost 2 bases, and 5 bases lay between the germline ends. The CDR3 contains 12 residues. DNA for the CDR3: TGTGCCTGGAGTGTAGCGGCCTACGAGCAGTACTTC. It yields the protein CAWSVAAYEQYF. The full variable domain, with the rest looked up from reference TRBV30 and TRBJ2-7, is SQTIHQWPATLVQPVGSPLSLECTVEGTSNPNLYWYRQAAGRGLQLLFYSVGIGQISSEVPQNLSASRPQDRQFILSSKKLLLSDSGFYLCAWSVAAYEQYFGPGTRLTVT.

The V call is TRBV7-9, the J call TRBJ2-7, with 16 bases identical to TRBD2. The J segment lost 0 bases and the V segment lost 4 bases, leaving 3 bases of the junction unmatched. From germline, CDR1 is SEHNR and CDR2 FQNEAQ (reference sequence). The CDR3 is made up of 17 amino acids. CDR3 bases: TGTGCCAGCAGCTGGGGACTAGCGGGAGGGAGCTCCTACGAGCAGTACTTC. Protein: CASSWGLAGGSSYEQYF.

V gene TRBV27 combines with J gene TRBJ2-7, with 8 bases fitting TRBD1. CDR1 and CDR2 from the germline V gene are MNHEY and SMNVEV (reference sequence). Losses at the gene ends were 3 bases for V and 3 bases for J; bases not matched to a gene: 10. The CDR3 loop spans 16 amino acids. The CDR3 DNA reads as TGTGCCAGCAGTTTCCGCGTCGGACAGGGTCACTACGAGCAGTACTTC. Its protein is CASSFRVGQGHYEQYF.

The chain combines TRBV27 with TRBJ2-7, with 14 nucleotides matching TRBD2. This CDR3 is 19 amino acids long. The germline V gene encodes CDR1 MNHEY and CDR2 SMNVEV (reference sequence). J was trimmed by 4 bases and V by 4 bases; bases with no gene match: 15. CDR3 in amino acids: CASSYRTSGRLSPHYEQYF. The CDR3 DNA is TGTGCCAGCAGTTATCGGACTAGCGGGAGGCTTAGCCCTCATTACGAGCAGTACTTC.

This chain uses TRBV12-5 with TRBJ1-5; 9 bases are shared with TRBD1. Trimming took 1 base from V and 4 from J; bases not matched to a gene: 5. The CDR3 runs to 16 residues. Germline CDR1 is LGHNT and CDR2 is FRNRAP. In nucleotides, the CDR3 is TGTGCTAGTGGTTTGGCGCTAGGGACAGGGAATCAGCCCCAGCATTTT. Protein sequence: CASGLALGTGNQPQHF. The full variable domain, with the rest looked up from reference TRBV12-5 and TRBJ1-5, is DARVTQTPRHKVTEMGQEVTMRCQPILGHNTVFWYRQTMMQGLELLAYFRNRAPLDDSGMPKDRFSAEMPDATLATLKIQPSEPRDSAVYFCASGLALGTGNQPQHFGDGTRLSIL.

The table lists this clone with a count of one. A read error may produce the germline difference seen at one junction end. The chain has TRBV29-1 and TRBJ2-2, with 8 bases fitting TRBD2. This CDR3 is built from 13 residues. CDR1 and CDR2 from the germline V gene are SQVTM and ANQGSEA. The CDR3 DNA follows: TGCAGCGCCTTGACTAGCGAGGGCGGGGAGCTGCTTTTT. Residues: CSALTSEGGELLF.

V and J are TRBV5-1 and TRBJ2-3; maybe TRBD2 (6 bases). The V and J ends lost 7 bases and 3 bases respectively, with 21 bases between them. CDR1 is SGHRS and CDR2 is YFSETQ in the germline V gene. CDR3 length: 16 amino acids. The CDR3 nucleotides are TGCGCCAGCCGAGAGAGGACCCCCAGCGGGACAGATACGCAGTATTTT. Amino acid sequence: CASRERTPSGTDTQYF.

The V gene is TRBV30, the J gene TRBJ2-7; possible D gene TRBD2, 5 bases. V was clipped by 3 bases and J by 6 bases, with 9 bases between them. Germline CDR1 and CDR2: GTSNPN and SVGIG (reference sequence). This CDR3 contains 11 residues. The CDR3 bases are TGTGCCTGGAGGGCGGCGGGCGAGCAGTACTTC. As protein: CAWRAAGEQYF.

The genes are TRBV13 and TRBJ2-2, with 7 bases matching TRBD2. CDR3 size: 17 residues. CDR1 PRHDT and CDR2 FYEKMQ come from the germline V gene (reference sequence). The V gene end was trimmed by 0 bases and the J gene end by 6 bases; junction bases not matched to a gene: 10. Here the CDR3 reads CASSLGQAGRGPGELFF. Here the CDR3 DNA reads TGTGCCAGCAGCTTAGGCCAAGCGGGGCGGGGCCCCGGGGAGCTGTTTTTT.